This TCR beta chain was sequenced during a study of tumor-infiltrating lymphocytes in primary liver carcinoma (dated by TCRdb to about 2017). Study-wide context: Roughly five patients with histopathologically diagnosed primary liver carcinoma underwent surgical resection in China between late 2015 and March 2016. The five patients, three men and two women aged 30 to 69 years, had hepatocellular carcinoma (four) or combined HCC and intrahepatic cholangiocarcinoma (one). Tumors of the five patients were stage T1-T3 N0M0 with maximum diameters of about 4.2 to 11 cm. Roughly 3.5 to 7.13 million productive TCRbeta reads were obtained per sample, and no significant difference in read depth was found between tissue types. TCRbeta repertoire sequencing, expression microarrays and whole-exome sequencing were combined in the study across five regions of each liver tumor, with adjacent normal tissue and blood also included. A total of 35 specimens from 5 patients underwent TCRbeta repertoire sequencing, comprising around 25 tumor regions, 5 adjacent noncancerous liver tissues and 5 peripheral blood samples. Reproducibility between technical replicate repertoires was high, with correlation coefficients above 0.98 and mean shared-clone rates about 0.9.

Blood RNA was extracted from unsorted whole blood with TRIzol reagent; germline DNA came from the DNeasy Blood & Tissue kit. At the time of sampling, the patients had chronic HBV infection and had not received any treatment. Before surgery, about 4 milliliters of peripheral blood were collected into K2EDTA tubes. What the authors observed across the whole study: A significantly larger repertoire fraction was made up by the top 250 clones in tumors than in blood (p = 0.039). Pairs of tumor regions showed greater repertoire overlap (mean around 35%) than tumor-adjacent pairs (about 17%) or tumor-blood pairs (roughly 15%), which is consistent with antigen-driven expansion. Because sequencing covered only the TCR beta chain and unpaired alpha chains were not captured, true repertoire diversity is likely underestimated. Bulk unsorted samples precluded comparing CD4+ and CD8+ T cell repertoires. With just four or five patients in the study, the authors point out that the findings should be validated in a larger study.

TCRbeta-specific cDNA was reverse-transcribed from around 500 ng total RNA using a constant-region primer and ProtoScript II reverse transcriptase. Construction of the TCRbeta libraries relied on three nested rounds of multiplex PCR, following a slightly modified ARM-PCR procedure. A final 25-cycle PCR with Deep VentR polymerase added sample barcodes and Illumina adapters. Amplicons of 200-500 bp were gel-purified with a QIAquick gel extraction kit before sequencing. The TCRbeta amplicons were sequenced with 250-bp paired-end reads on an Illumina HiSeq 2500. Regarding the original processing steps: Trimmomatic v0.33 was used to quality-trim the reads, and FLASH v1.2.11 was used to merge paired reads so that full CDR3 sequences could be recovered. V, D and J germline segments were assigned to the rearranged TCRbeta sequences by MiGEC v1.2.1b. Clonotype statistics and Shannon-Wiener diversity indices were calculated with VDJtools v1.0.0. To cut down on sampling bias, every analysis after diversity analysis relied on just the 250 most abundant clonotypes from each sample. TCRdb reanalyzed the raw reads on its own, using fastp at Q25 for trimming and MiXCR for clone calling, and kept in-frame beta chains. Here each entry gathers all rows of one CDR3 protein and keeps the most common genes and DNA. TCRdb, rather than the study authors, made the V and J calls. Present in this sample are fewer than 350,000 distinct CDR3 sequences, roughly two thirds of which were seen just once. 9% to 10% of the sample lies in the top ten.

A word on this clonotype: Its specific antigen is unknown. One end of the junction varies from germline; a read error may be responsible.

The source of this sequence is a man between 40 and 49 years old with primary liver carcinoma and hepatitis B virus infection. Sequencing was carried out using peripheral blood.

The nucleotide sequence is TGCATCGTTTCCGGGATCTACGAAGCTTTATTT. Its amino acids are CIVSGIYEALF. The chain employs TRBV29-1 and TRBJ1-1, with the D segment identity uncertain. From the cysteine up to the phenylalanine, the CDR3 has a length of 11 residues. The CDR3 DNA has 33 bases and is translated from base 1. From the germline V gene, CDR1 is SQVTM and CDR2 is ANQGSEA.